This is a list of T cell receptor beta chains from one sample in a study of CD8+ T cells in alopecia areata. Clones were read by immunoSEQ multiplex PCR, and TCRdb kept only the in-frame ones, dropping some. The sample records some 160,000 clones, 62% being singletons. Source material: CD8+ T cells sorted from blood. The receptors were gathered from a human donor in good health. Both conserved end residues are part of each CDR3. The D gene is left open where the match is weak. Some rows have no size entry. The others give once, few or many, or a class for an expanded clone.

cdr3_nt: TGTGCCAGCAGACCTCTTACTAGCGGGAGTCAGTATGAGCAGTTCTTC; cdr3_aa: CASRPLTSGSQYEQFF; j_call: TRBJ2-1; clone_size: few; v_call: TRBV7-9; d_call: TRBD2
cdr3_nt: TGTGCCAGCAGCTTAGAGGCGGCTAACACTGAAGCTTTCTTT; cdr3_aa: CASSLEAANTEAFF; j_call: TRBJ1-1; clone_size: NA; v_call: TRBV13; d_call: NA
cdr3_nt: TGTGCCAGCAGTCGGACACCAAATACGCAGTATTTT; cdr3_aa: CASSRTPNTQYF; j_call: TRBJ2-3; clone_size: NA; v_call: TRBV2; d_call: NA
cdr3_nt: TGTGCCAGCAGCGGATGGACAGGGGCGGTTGGAGGCTACACCTTC; cdr3_aa: CASSGWTGAVGGYTF; j_call: TRBJ1-2; clone_size: once; v_call: TRBV9; d_call: TRBD1
cdr3_nt: TGTGCCAGCAGTCCTTCTGTGTGGAACACTGAAGCTTTCTTT; cdr3_aa: CASSPSVWNTEAFF; j_call: TRBJ1-1; clone_size: few; v_call: TRBV28; d_call: NA
cdr3_nt: TGTGCCAGCAGTTTACGTCACTTAACAAACAATGAGCAGTTCTTC; cdr3_aa: CASSLRHLTNNEQFF; j_call: TRBJ2-1; clone_size: NA; v_call: TRBV27; d_call: NA
cdr3_nt: TGTGCCAGCAGCTTACTTGATGACGAGCAGTACTTC; cdr3_aa: CASSLLDDEQYF; j_call: TRBJ2-7; clone_size: NA; v_call: TRBV7-9; d_call: NA
cdr3_nt: TGCAGCGTTATTTTGGAAAGAGAGCAGTTCTTC; cdr3_aa: CSVILEREQFF; j_call: TRBJ2-1; clone_size: few; v_call: TRBV29-1; d_call: NA
cdr3_nt: TGTGCCAGCAGCGTAGGGGGGGCTAACTACGAGCAGTACTTC; cdr3_aa: CASSVGGANYEQYF; j_call: TRBJ2-7; clone_size: NA; v_call: TRBV9; d_call: NA
cdr3_nt: TGTGCCAGCAGCAACTTTACAGGGTTTTCCTACAATGAGCAGTTCTTC; cdr3_aa: CASSNFTGFSYNEQFF; j_call: TRBJ2-1; clone_size: few; v_call: TRBV7-9; d_call: NA
cdr3_nt: TGTGCCAGCAGCCAAGATTTCGGGAACTACGAGCAGTACTTC; cdr3_aa: CASSQDFGNYEQYF; j_call: TRBJ2-7; clone_size: NA; v_call: TRBV14; d_call: NA
cdr3_nt: TGTGCCAGCAGTCGACTGGCCGACAGGGACAATGAGCAGTTCTTC; cdr3_aa: CASSRLADRDNEQFF; j_call: TRBJ2-1; clone_size: NA; v_call: TRBV27; d_call: TRBD1
cdr3_nt: TGTGCCACCAGCAGAGATTTGGGACAGAATAGCAATCAGCCCCAGCATTTT; cdr3_aa: CATSRDLGQNSNQPQHF; j_call: TRBJ1-5; clone_size: once; v_call: TRBV15; d_call: TRBD1
cdr3_nt: TGTGCCAGCAGCCCTGACATAGATACGACAGGGGCCAAAAACATTCAGTACTTC; cdr3_aa: CASSPDIDTTGAKNIQYF; j_call: TRBJ2-4; clone_size: once; v_call: TRBV7-9; d_call: TRBD1
cdr3_nt: TGCAGCGTACAGGGCCGGGGCACTGAAGCTTTCTTT; cdr3_aa: CSVQGRGTEAFF; j_call: TRBJ1-1; clone_size: NA; v_call: TRBV29-1; d_call: NA
cdr3_nt: TGTGCCAGCAGCTCGACAACCCACACTGAAGCTTTCTTT; cdr3_aa: CASSSTTHTEAFF; j_call: TRBJ1-1; clone_size: NA; v_call: TRBV9; d_call: NA